Presented here are 26 T cell receptor beta chains from one specimen sequenced in a study of CD8 T cells in ankylosing spondylitis. TCRdb recomputed calls from the 5' RACE reads with MiXCR, one row per CDR3 protein. The sample shows more than 150,000 distinct CDR3 sequences, approximately 18% of them seen only once. The specimen sequenced was blood, either unsorted or a sorted T cell fraction (not recorded which). These receptors originate from a male donor aged 5 to 29 with ankylosing spondylitis or in good health (not recorded which).

This clonotype was counted between two and nine times. This chain joins TRBV7-8 and TRBJ1-2; no reliable D call. Germline CDR1 SGHVS, CDR2 FQNEAQ. V dropped 4 bases and J dropped 5 bases, with 8 bases sitting between them. CDR3 length: 12 residues. DNA of the CDR3: TGTGCCAGCAGCTCGGATCTTTATGGCTACACCTTC. It yields the protein CASSSDLYGYTF.

This chain joins TRBV30 and TRBJ2-7; 8 bases map to TRBD1. The CDR3 has 13 residues. CDR1 is GTSNPN, CDR2 SVGIG, per germline (reference sequence). CDR3 sequence: CAWSRTGRHDQYV. CDR3 DNA sequence: TGTGCCTGGTCCCGGACAGGGAGGCACGACCAGTACGTC.

The table lists this clonotype with many counts. This chain connects TRBV10-3 to TRBJ2-7; D could derive from TRBD1 or TRBD2 (6 bases each). The germline V and J ends were trimmed by 8 bases and 2 bases, with 16 bases remaining between them. Looked up from germline, CDR1 is ENHRY and CDR2 is SYGVKD. CDR3 length: 14 residues. CDR3 in DNA: TGTGCCATCGGTAAGGGGGGTCCTACCTACGAGCAGTACTTC. Residues: CAIGKGGPTYEQYF.

Many counts were recorded for this clonotype. This chain connects TRBV24-1 to TRBJ2-3; the D is unclear. With 4 bases removed from V and 3 bases from J, the gap between germline ends came to 7 bases. The CDR3 has 13 amino acids. Germline CDR1 KGHDR, CDR2 SFDVKD. CDR3: CATSEGVTDTQYF. As DNA, the CDR3 is TGTGCCACCAGTGAAGGAGTGACAGATACGCAGTATTTT.

Ten or more counts support this clonotype. The chain joins TRBV6-5 to TRBJ2-7, with TRBD1 identical over 12 bases. CDR1 is MNHEY, CDR2 SVGAGI, per germline. V was clipped by 8 bases and J by 6 bases; unmatched bases: 8. This CDR3 is 14 amino acids long. The CDR3 DNA follows: TGTGCCAGCCAATGGGGACAGGGGGCTTTCGAGCAGTACTTC. Its protein product is CASQWGQGAFEQYF.

Many counts were recorded for this clonotype. This chain uses TRBV12-3 or TRBV12-4 with TRBJ2-1; 8 bases match TRBD2. The CDR3 spans 19 residues. V gave up 5 bases and J gave up 4 bases; unmatched junction bases: 19. The CDR3 region is CASSPGLDRTSSKYNEQFF. DNA for the CDR3: TGTGCCAGCAGTCCGGGACTAGACCGCACGAGTAGTAAATACAATGAGCAGTTCTTC.

This clonotype was picked up a small number of times. The rearrangement links TRBV7-9 to TRBJ2-1; D perhaps matches TRBD1 (5 bases). The CDR3 is 17 amino acids. The ends were cut back, 5 bases at V and 5 bases at J, with 22 bases in the middle. The germline V gene encodes CDR1 SEHNR and CDR2 FQNEAQ (reference sequence). Here the CDR3 reads CASSPPTGGALNNEQFF. CDR3 nucleotides: TGTGCCAGCAGCCCGCCCACAGGTGGGGCACTAAACAATGAGCAGTTCTTC.

The V and J genes are TRBV20-1 and TRBJ2-2; no reliable D call. Trimming took off 6 bases at V and 8 bases at J, with 22 bases between the two ends. Germline V gene lookup returns CDR1 DFQATT and CDR2 SNEGSKA (reference sequence). The CDR3 consists of 15 residues. The CDR3 loop reads CSARNHSTGRGELFF. The CDR3 DNA sequence: TGCAGTGCAAGGAATCATAGCACGGGTAGAGGGGAGCTGTTTTTT.

Ten or more counts support this clonotype. The chain is built from TRBV10-3 and TRBJ2-5; TRBD1 is a possible D gene (6 bases). The V gene's germline CDR1 is ENHRY and CDR2 SYGVKD. Trimming removed 4 bases at V and 3 bases at J, with 9 bases between. This CDR3 region has 13 residues. CDR3 protein: CAISGAGEETQYF. The CDR3 DNA is TGTGCCATCAGTGGGGCAGGGGAAGAGACCCAGTACTTC.

This clonotype appeared many times. This chain links TRBV27 with TRBJ1-2; perhaps TRBD1 as D (5 bases). Looked up from germline, CDR1 is MNHEY and CDR2 is SMNVEV (reference sequence). The CDR3 spans 14 residues. V gave up 5 bases and J gave up 2 bases, with 12 bases separating them. The CDR3 protein is CASSTGRANYGYTF. As DNA, the CDR3 is TGTGCCAGCAGTACCGGCAGGGCAAACTATGGCTACACCTTC.

This clonotype was recorded many times. CDR3 coding DNA: TGCAGTGCTAGGTCGGAGAGCTCCTACAATGAGCAGTTCTTC. Translated: CSARSESSYNEQFF. This rearrangement joins TRBV20-1 to TRBJ2-1; D gene unclear. The germline V gene encodes CDR1 DFQATT and CDR2 SNEGSKA (reference sequence). V was cut by 3 bases and J by 0 bases, with 9 bases left in between. The CDR3 consists of 14 residues.

This clonotype has ten or more counts. V and J are TRBV15 and TRBJ2-1; a weak D match, TRBD1 (5 bases). V shed 5 bases and J shed 1 base, with 12 bases lying between them. The CDR3 consists of 15 residues. Germline V lookup: CDR1 LNHNV, CDR2 YYDKDF (reference sequence). The CDR3 sequence: CATSGFDRSYNEQFF. The CDR3 DNA follows: TGTGCCACCAGCGGTTTTGACAGATCCTACAATGAGCAGTTCTTC.

This clonotype has ten or more counts. V is TRBV12-3 or TRBV12-4 and J is TRBJ2-3; D gene uncertain. TRBJ2-5 explains the end of the DNA better; the J call may be wrong. The CDR3 covers 10 residues. CDR3 in DNA: TGTGCCAGCAGTTTAGAGACCCAGTACTTC. Encoded protein: CASSLETQYF.

This clonotype was counted between two and nine times. The chain couples TRBV29-1 to TRBJ2-1; D is unclear. CDR3 length: 10 amino acids. Germline CDR1 reads SQVTM; CDR2 reads ANQGSEA. V was clipped by 7 bases and J by 7 bases, with 8 bases between them. The CDR3 region is CSGSANEQFF. In nucleotides, the CDR3 is TGCAGCGGCTCAGCGAATGAGCAGTTCTTC.

This clonotype was found many times. V and J are TRBV25-1 and TRBJ2-1; 9 bases are a match to TRBD2. The CDR3 loop spans 16 amino acids. The V segment lost 4 bases and the J segment 4 bases; nucleotides outside the gene matches: 8. Per the germline V gene, CDR1 is MGHDK and CDR2 is SYGVNS. CDR3 nucleotides: TGTGCCAGCAGTGTTGGGGCTAGCGGGAAGTACAATGAGCAGTTCTTC. Its translation is CASSVGASGKYNEQFF.

The sample holds many counts of this clonotype. The chain couples TRBV12-3 or TRBV12-4 to TRBJ2-1; TRBD1 aligns across 9 bases. CDR3 length equals 15 residues. The J segment lost 8 bases and the V segment lost 1 base, leaving 6 bases of the junction unmatched. The CDR3 loop reads CASSLVGQGSDEQFF. The DNA for the CDR3 is TGTGCCAGCAGTTTAGTGGGACAGGGATCGGATGAGCAGTTCTTC.

This clonotype has more than one count but fewer than ten. This sequence joins TRBV12-3 or TRBV12-4 and TRBJ1-1; 7 bases map to TRBD1. After removal of 6 bases from V and 4 bases from J, the junction contained 11 bases not matched to a gene. CDR3 length equals 15 residues. CDR3 bases: TGTGCCAGCAGATGGGCCGGGACAGCGAGCACTGAAGCTTTCTTT. Residues: CASRWAGTASTEAFF.

Ten or more counts support this clonotype. The chain combines TRBV19 with TRBJ2-3; D perhaps matches TRBD2 (6 bases). The V and J ends lost 5 bases and 4 bases respectively, with 10 bases between them. This CDR3 is 13 amino acids long. Germline V CDR1 and CDR2: LNHDA, SQIVND (reference sequence). CDR3 DNA sequence: TGTGCCAGTAGTGGGAGGAGGTCAGATACGCAGTATTTT. Translating gives CASSGRRSDTQYF.

This clonotype was counted many times. In nucleotides, the CDR3 is TGTGCCAGCAGCGTCTCTATATCCACTGAAGCTTTCTTT. Residues: CASSVSISTEAFF. The gene calls are TRBV9 and TRBJ1-1; no reliable D call. This CDR3 is 13 amino acids long. Germline assignment: CDR1 SGDLS and CDR2 YYNGEE. The V and J ends lost 2 bases and 4 bases respectively, with 9 bases between them.

This clonotype was seen ten or more times. The J gene is TRBJ2-7, the V gene TRBV7-9, with D unclear. Per germline, CDR1 SEHNR and CDR2 FQNEAQ (reference sequence). V lost 4 bases and J lost 3, with 10 bases in between. The length of the CDR3 is 13 residues. CDR3 loop: CASSSILSYEQYF. CDR3 in DNA: TGTGCCAGCAGCTCCATTCTAAGCTACGAGCAGTACTTC.

This clonotype showed up just a few times. The V call is TRBV25-1, the J call TRBJ1-3; D is possibly TRBD1 (5 bases). The germline V gene encodes CDR1 MGHDK and CDR2 SYGVNS. V was cut by 1 base and J by 0 bases, with 7 bases left in between. CDR3 length equals 15 residues. The chain's CDR3 is CASSELGVSGNTIYF. DNA of the CDR3: TGTGCCAGCAGTGAATTGGGGGTCTCTGGAAACACCATATATTTT. The whole variable domain, remainder taken from reference TRBV25-1 and TRBJ1-3, is EADIYQTPRYLVIGTGKKITLECSQTMGHDKMYWYQQDPGMELHLIHYSYGVNSTEKGDLSSESTVSRIRTEHFPLTLESARPSHTSQYLCASSELGVSGNTIYFGEGSWLTVV.

The V call is TRBV29-1, the J call TRBJ1-2; D possibly corresponds to TRBD1 (6 bases). The V and J ends lost 4 bases and 5 bases respectively, with 17 bases between them. The CDR3 runs to 14 residues. CDR1 and CDR2 from the germline V gene are SQVTM and ANQGSEA. The CDR3 loop is CSVVPRQEIYGYTF. CDR3 coding DNA: TGCAGCGTTGTTCCCCGACAGGAGATTTATGGCTACACCTTC.

This clonotype was recorded many times. The chain uses TRBV14 and TRBJ2-3, with 11 positions matching TRBD2. The V gene end was trimmed by 4 bases and the J gene end by 4 bases; junction bases not matched to a gene: 10. This CDR3 spans 17 amino acids. CDR1 SGHDN and CDR2 FVKESK come from the germline V gene. CDR3 bases: TGTGCCAGCAGCCGACACGGGGGGACTAGCGGTGCAGATACGCAGTATTTT. Translating gives CASSRHGGTSGADTQYF.

V usage is TRBV7-8 and J usage is TRBJ2-1; no definite D call. CDR1 and CDR2 from the germline V gene are SGHVS and FQNEAQ. The CDR3 sequence is 18 residues long. V was shortened by 4 bases and J by 4 bases, with 23 bases between the two germline ends. The CDR3 spells CASSSNTGPPTYYNEQFF. Written as DNA, the CDR3 is TGTGCCAGCAGCTCCAATACCGGCCCTCCGACCTATTACAATGAGCAGTTCTTC.

This sequence joins TRBV7-3 and TRBJ2-1; the match to TRBD2 covers 8 bases. The CDR3 has 13 amino acids. Germline CDR1 and CDR2: SGHTA and FQGTGA. V trimming: 6 bases; J trimming: 5 bases; junction bases outside the gene matches: 3. The CDR3 DNA follows: TGTGCCAGCAGTCTAGCGGGCGACAATGAGCAGTTCTTC. Translation gives CASSLAGDNEQFF.

The chain couples TRBV7-3 to TRBJ2-1; TRBD2 might be the D (6 bases). This CDR3 is 14 amino acids long. V was shortened by 4 bases and J by 9 bases, with 16 bases between the two germline ends. Germline loops: CDR1 SGHTA, CDR2 FQGTGA. CDR3: CASSSLGGMVEQFF. In DNA, the CDR3 is TGTGCCAGCAGCTCCCTGGGGGGTATGGTTGAGCAGTTCTTC.